The 17 T cell receptor beta chains reported below all come from one sample, sequenced in a study of T cell responses to AZD1222 COVID-19 vaccine. Only in-frame clones appear in the TCRdb table, and some are missing; sequencing was by immunoSEQ multiplex PCR. The data show 130,000 to 150,000 clones, 89% seen once. Material: peripheral blood, obtained on day 0 of AZD1222 vaccination. All receptors derive from an adult in good health.

The CDR3 is CASSHPWSIPPRGRREKLFF. CDR3 coding DNA: TGTGCCAGCAGCCACCCCTGGTCGATCCCCCCCAGGGGAAGAAGGGAAAAACTGTTTTTT. The genes are TRBV3-1 (or the pseudogene TRBV3-2) and TRBJ1-4; D might be TRBD1 (6 bases). The germline V and J ends were trimmed by 3 bases and 8 bases, with 31 bases remaining between them. This CDR3 is 20 amino acids long. Germline V CDR1 and CDR2: LGHDT, YNNKEL (reference sequence).

The rearrangement uses TRBV10-3 and TRBJ2-3, with 8 bases aligning to TRBD2. This CDR3 is 15 amino acids long. The germline gives CDR1 ENHRY, CDR2 SYGVKD. The J segment lost 0 bases and the V segment lost 2 bases, leaving 1 base of the junction unmatched. The CDR3 DNA sequence: TGTGCCATCAGTGAGATAGCGGGAAGCACAGATACGCAGTATTTT. Protein product: CAISEIAGSTDTQYF.

The genes are TRBV7-3 and TRBJ2-1, with TRBD2 matching 7 bases. The CDR3 is 16 residues long. Trimming at V came to 2 bases and at J to 6 bases, leaving 10 bases not matched to a gene. Germline V gene sequence: CDR1 SGHTA, CDR2 FQGTGA. The CDR3 is CASSLSSGTRGNEQFF. The CDR3 DNA is TGTGCCAGCAGCTTATCTAGCGGAACCCGGGGCAATGAGCAGTTCTTC. Based on the CDR3 plus reference TRBV7-3 and TRBJ2-1, the full variable domain is GAGVSQTPSNKVTEKGKYVELRCDPISGHTALYWYRQSLGQGPEFLIYFQGTGAADDSGLPNDRFFAVRPEGSVSTLKIQRTERGDSAVYLCASSLSSGTRGNEQFFGPGTRLTVL.

The chain has TRBV15 and TRBJ1-6, with D perhaps TRBD1 (5 bases). The CDR3 runs 16 residues. V lost 1 base and J lost 3, with 10 bases in between. CDR1 is LNHNV, CDR2 YYDKDF, per germline (reference sequence). The CDR3 DNA reads TGTGCCACCAGCAGAGGGTTAGGGGTCTATAATTCACCCCTCCACTTT. It is translated as CATSRGLGVYNSPLHF.

V is TRBV11-2 and J is TRBJ2-7; D not certain. V lost 1 base to trimming and J lost 6 bases, with 13 bases between them. This CDR3 has 14 amino acids. CDR1 and CDR2 from the germline V gene are SGHAT and FQNNGV. CDR3 loop: CASSLVPGLGEQYF. As DNA, the CDR3 is TGTGCCAGCAGCTTAGTTCCGGGCTTAGGCGAGCAGTACTTC.

This rearrangement joins TRBV15 to TRBJ2-1, with D possibly TRBD2 on 6 matching bases. The V end was cut by 6 bases, the J end by 7 bases, with 16 bases between. Germline assignment: CDR1 LNHNV and CDR2 YYDKDF (reference sequence). The CDR3 spans 14 residues. The CDR3 region has the DNA TGTGCCACCAGAAACCGGGACTCAGATAATGAGCAGTTCTTC. This translates into CATRNRDSDNEQFF.

The CDR3 is CASSLLSSPYSLGRGNQPQHF. CDR3 sequence (DNA): TGTGCCAGCAGTTTATTATCCTCTCCCTACAGCCTTGGGCGAGGCAATCAGCCCCAGCATTTT. The chain has TRBV27 and TRBJ1-5; D is undetermined. V lost 1 base, J lost 2 bases, and 27 bases lay in between. The CDR3 has 21 residues. Germline loops: CDR1 MNHEY, CDR2 SMNVEV (reference sequence).

V and J are TRBV24-1 and TRBJ2-1, with TRBD1 identical over 7 bases. The CDR3 loop spans 11 amino acids. Germline-derived CDR1 and CDR2 are KGHDR and SFDVKD. V lost 4 bases and J lost 14; bases outside the gene matches: 4. CDR3 DNA sequence: TGTGCCACCAGTGACCGGACAGGAGAGTTCTTC. It specifies CATSDRTGEFF.

V usage is TRBV4-2 and J usage is TRBJ2-7; the match to TRBD2 covers 10 bases. Trimming took 2 bases from V and 2 from J; bases not matched to a gene: 6. Looked up from germline, CDR1 is LGHNA and CDR2 is YNFKEQ. This CDR3 has 16 residues. CDR3 bases: TGTGCCAGCAGCCAAACGGCTAGCGGGAGAACCTACGAGCAGTACTTC. This translates into CASSQTASGRTYEQYF.

The chain combines TRBV28 with TRBJ2-7; 7 bases fit TRBD2. CDR3 length: 16 residues. The junction had 16 bases not matched to a gene; V was cut back by 10 bases and J by 1 base. The germline CDR1 and CDR2 sequences are MDHEN and SYDVKM. In DNA, the CDR3 is TGTGCCACCCATCCCCTTCGATTAGCGGGTTCCTACGAGCAGTACTTC. Protein product: CATHPLRLAGSYEQYF.

J is TRBJ2-1 and V is TRBV6-1; D is perhaps TRBD1 (6 bases). Trimming took off 2 bases at V and 7 bases at J, with 6 bases between the two ends. There are 12 residues in the CDR3. CDR1 MNHNS and CDR2 SASEGT come from the germline V gene. For the CDR3, the DNA is TGTGCCAGCAGTGAAACAGGGAATGAGCAGTTCTTC. This sequence encodes CASSETGNEQFF.

The J gene is TRBJ1-1, the V gene TRBV15; D remains ambiguous. With 0 bases removed from V and 10 bases from J, the gap between germline ends came to 12 bases. This CDR3 has 13 amino acids. Germline loops: CDR1 LNHNV, CDR2 YYDKDF (reference sequence). In nucleotides, the CDR3 is TGTGCCACCAGCAGAGATCTGGGGAATGGAGCTTTCTTT. It specifies CATSRDLGNGAFF.

In its sample, this clone was seen a few times. This rearrangement joins TRBV18 to TRBJ2-7, with D perhaps being TRBD1 or TRBD2 (5 bases each). This CDR3 comprises 18 residues. Germline CDR1 KGHSH, CDR2 LQKENI. Trimming cost V 5 bases and J 3 bases, with 26 bases left between them. The CDR3 bases are TGTGCCAGCTCATCTTCCCCCCGTGAGGGGTCTTTGGACTACGAGCAGTACTTC. This encodes CASSSSPREGSLDYEQYF.

This clone appeared a single time. The chain employs TRBV28 and TRBJ1-5; a weak D match, TRBD1 (6 bases). Trimming removed 2 bases at V and 5 bases at J, with 16 bases between. This CDR3 is built from 16 residues. Per the germline V gene, CDR1 is MDHEN and CDR2 is SYDVKM. CDR3 DNA: TGTGCCAGCAGTTTACGGGGGGGCGGGGCACATCAGCCCCAGCATTTT. Encoded protein: CASSLRGGGAHQPQHF.

The chain carries TRBV20-1 and TRBJ1-1; unclear D gene. CDR1 and CDR2 from the germline V gene are DFQATT and SNEGSKA (reference sequence). The CDR3 extends over 14 amino acids. The V gene lost 3 bases and the J gene lost 5 bases, with 16 bases spanning the gap. This CDR3 reads CSASRLGRETEAFF. Here the CDR3 DNA reads TGCAGTGCTAGTCGTCTGGGGAGGGAAACTGAAGCTTTCTTT.

The CDR3 here is CASSLPGHLFNQPQHF. CDR3 bases: TGTGCCAGCAGTTTACCGGGACACCTCTTCAATCAGCCCCAGCATTTT. This chain connects TRBV28 to TRBJ1-5; D possibly corresponds to TRBD1 (6 bases). V was cut by 2 bases and J by 3 bases, with 14 bases left in between. The germline V gene has CDR1 MDHEN and CDR2 SYDVKM. The CDR3 runs to 16 residues.

Here the CDR3 DNA reads TGTGCCTGGAGTGTACGGAATCAGCCCCAGCATTTT. Protein sequence: CAWSVRNQPQHF. The V call is TRBV30, the J call TRBJ1-5, with unresolved D. This CDR3 is 12 amino acids long. Trimming pared 0 bases from V and 4 bases from J, leaving 4 bases between. Germline CDR1 and CDR2: GTSNPN and SVGIG (reference sequence).